Listed here are 13 T cell receptor beta chains from one sample, sequenced in a study of T cells in Graves' hyperthyroidism and ophthalmopathy (dated by TCRdb to between 2017 and 2020). The library relied on multiplex PCR. TCRdb records Illumina HiSeq 2000 as the sequencer. The TCR beta CDR3 regions were amplified from the RNA transcripts. A first-round RT-PCR of the TCR CDR3 used the HTBI primer set with the Qiagen OneStep RT-PCR kit. The raw public data were reprocessed by TCRdb itself: fastp quality trimming at Q25, MiXCR clonotype calling, in-frame beta chains only. Each record represents a unique CDR3 protein, reported with the most common genes and DNA among its rows. Present in this sample are a few hundred thousand distinct CDR3 sequences, around 50% of which were seen just once. Around 47% of the sample comes from the top ten. Material for sequencing was peripheral blood or thyroid tissue (not recorded which). The receptors stem from an adult woman with Graves' disease, either hyperthyroidism or ophthalmopathy (not recorded which).

This clonotype showed up many times. The CDR3 protein is CASSEGRGSRSEQYF. DNA for the CDR3: TGCGCCAGCAGCGAAGGGCGCGGGAGTAGATCCGAGCAGTACTTC. The chain carries TRBV4-1 and TRBJ2-7; 7 nucleotides match TRBD2. Germline assignment: CDR1 MGHRA and CDR2 YSYEKL. Unmatched junction bases numbered 13, after V lost 5 bases and J lost 6 bases. The CDR3 spans 15 residues.

This clonotype was observed a handful of times. J is TRBJ1-1 and V is TRBV10-2; D unresolved. V shed 5 bases and J shed 11 bases, with 18 bases lying between them. CDR1 WSHSY and CDR2 SAAADI come from the germline V gene. The CDR3 has 13 amino acids. The CDR3: CASSPVRPDDAFF. Here the CDR3 DNA reads TGCGCCAGCAGTCCGGTCCGCCCCGACGACGCTTTCTTT.

This chain joins TRBV11-2 and TRBJ1-4; D gene ambiguous. Germline V CDR1 and CDR2: SGHAT, FQNNGV. The V end was cut by 2 bases, the J end by 6 bases, with 13 bases between. The CDR3 contains 15 residues. CDR3 residues: CASSLRGWTDEKLFF. Written as DNA, the CDR3 is TGTGCCAGCAGCTTACGAGGGTGGACGGATGAAAAACTGTTTTTT.

This clonotype appeared many times. The J gene is TRBJ2-5, the V gene TRBV15; D is perhaps TRBD2 (5 bases). Trimming took 4 bases from V and 3 from J, leaving 12 bases between them. This CDR3 contains 14 residues. Per the germline V gene, CDR1 is LNHNV and CDR2 is YYDKDF (reference sequence). CDR3 loop: CATSTKGREETQYF. In DNA form, the CDR3 reads TGTGCCACCAGCACCAAAGGGCGGGAAGAGACCCAGTACTTC.

The genes are TRBV11-2 and TRBJ1-2; D is undetermined. Looked up from germline, CDR1 is SGHAT and CDR2 is FQNNGV. V was pared by 0 bases and J by 4 bases, with 12 bases between. The CDR3 spans 15 residues. DNA for the CDR3: TGTGCCAGCAGCTTAGAGCTGAGGTCCCTCTATGGCTACACCTTC. Translation gives CASSLELRSLYGYTF. Full variable domain (outside the CDR3, taken from reference TRBV11-2 and TRBJ1-2): EAGVAQSPRYKIIEKRQSVAFWCNPISGHATLYWYQQILGQGPKLLIQFQNNGVVDDSQLPKDRFSAERLKGVDSTLKIQPAKLEDSAVYLCASSLELRSLYGYTFGSGTRLTVV.

The rearrangement joins TRBV20-1 to TRBJ1-1; D call uncertain. The CDR3 runs to 12 residues. With 4 bases removed from V and 6 bases from J, the gap between germline ends came to 12 bases. Germline V gene data show CDR1 as DFQATT and CDR2 as SNEGSKA (reference sequence). CDR3 protein: CSATRPGAEAFF. DNA for the CDR3: TGCAGTGCTACCCGACCTGGGGCTGAAGCTTTCTTT.

The chain uses TRBV7-2 and TRBJ2-6; 8 positions agree with TRBD2. The V segment lost 5 bases and the J segment 4 bases; nucleotides outside the gene matches: 13. Germline-derived CDR1 and CDR2 are SGHTA and FQGNSA. The CDR3 has 18 amino acids. CDR3 in amino acids: CASSPTSGHTGGANVLTF. The CDR3, as DNA: TGTGCCAGCAGCCCAACTAGCGGTCACACCGGGGGGGCCAACGTCCTGACTTTC.

This clonotype was seen repeatedly, ten times or more. The J gene is TRBJ2-7, the V gene TRBV20-1; D ambiguous. Trimming shortened V by 6 bases and J by 6 bases, and 12 bases separated the two germline ends. This CDR3 is 11 amino acids long. The germline V gene has CDR1 DFQATT and CDR2 SNEGSKA (reference sequence). CDR3 DNA: TGCAGTGCACTTTTCTCCACCGAGCAGTACTTC. The encoded protein is CSALFSTEQYF.

The sample holds a few counts of this clonotype. This clone may be a read error of a much larger clone one base away. The rearrangement joins TRBV5-1 to TRBJ2-5; a weak D match, TRBD1 (6 bases). CDR3 length equals 14 residues. CDR1 is SGHRS and CDR2 is YFSETQ in the germline V gene. Written as DNA, the CDR3 is TGTGCCAGCAGCTCCGGGACAAGACAAGAGACCCAGTACTTC. Protein product: CASSSGTRQETQYF.

This clonotype was recorded many times. The chain carries TRBV29-1 and TRBJ2-7; 7 bases are a match to TRBD1. The V gene's germline CDR1 is SQVTM and CDR2 ANQGSEA. The CDR3 totals 12 residues. Trimming removed 3 bases from V and 5 bases from J; junction bases left unmatched: 4. DNA for the CDR3: TGCAGCGTTGATCCGACAGGGAACGAGCAGTACTTC. Protein sequence: CSVDPTGNEQYF.

This chain joins TRBV10-2 and TRBJ2-5, with 7 bases identical to TRBD1. J lost 0 bases, V lost 1 base, and 11 bases had no gene match. Germline CDR1 WSHSY, CDR2 SAAADI. CDR3 length equals 18 residues. The chain's CDR3 is CASSELFGTVGYQETQYF. The CDR3 nucleotides read TGCGCCAGCAGTGAGTTGTTCGGGACAGTGGGATACCAAGAGACCCAGTACTTC.

This clonotype was found many times. The chain couples TRBV4-1 to TRBJ1-2; D gene unclear. V lost 1 base and J lost 6, with 15 bases in between. The CDR3 totals 15 residues. Germline V gives CDR1 MGHRA, CDR2 YSYEKL. The CDR3 is CASSQVLGKLNGYTF. The CDR3 region has the DNA TGCGCCAGCAGCCAAGTTTTGGGCAAGTTAAATGGCTACACCTTC.

For this clonotype: Germline and junction disagree at one end, which may indicate a read error. This chain joins TRBV9 and TRBJ2-5; 8 positions match TRBD2. This CDR3 region has 14 residues. Looked up from germline, CDR1 is SGDLS and CDR2 is YYNGEE. CDR3 residues: CACSVGLAGETQYF. The DNA for the CDR3 is TGTGCCTGCAGCGTAGGACTAGCAGGGGAGACCCAGTACTTC.